This passage covers 31 T cell receptor beta chains from one sample sequenced in a study of post-analysis software for immune sequencing data. Study observations and caveats: Patients had higher frequencies than controls of a few TRBV segments, including TRBV5-6, TRBV5-1 and TRBV20-1.

Their specific antigens are unknown. Prepared libraries of TCR beta cDNA carried unique molecular identifiers. From the PCR reads, TCRdb called clonotypes with MiXCR, one entry per CDR3 protein. The sample includes hundreds of thousands of distinct CDR3 sequences, roughly 27% of them seen just once. Material for sequencing was blood. The receptors were gathered from a girl between 5 and 17 years old with multiple sclerosis.

This clonotype occurred a few times. This sequence joins TRBV20-1 and TRBJ1-1, with 10 bases identical to TRBD1. Germline V CDR1 and CDR2: DFQATT, SNEGSKA (reference sequence). The CDR3 contains 16 residues. The CDR3 DNA follows: TGCAGCGCCCCGGGACAGGGGTCGTTTTTGAACACTGAAGCTTTCTTT. Translated: CSAPGQGSFLNTEAFF.

Regarding this clonotype: A read error may explain this, as a much larger clone is one base away. This chain links TRBV6-4 with TRBJ2-3, with a tentative D call TRBD2 (6 bases). CDR1 is MRHNA, CDR2 SNTAGT, per germline. The CDR3 totals 16 residues. CDR3 nucleotide sequence: TGTGCCAGCAGTGACTCTTCGTGGGGAGGAACAGATATGCAGTATTTT. Its protein is CASSDSSWGGTDMQYF.

The V gene is TRBV6-2 or TRBV6-3, the J gene TRBJ2-4; D not certain. The DNA end lines up better with TRBJ2-7; the J call may be wrong. The CDR3 consists of 12 residues. CDR1 is MNHEY, CDR2 SVGEGT, per germline. CDR3 sequence reads: CASSDGRPEQYF. The DNA for the CDR3 is TGTGCCAGCAGTGACGGACGGCCCGAGCAGTACTTC.

This clonotype was counted only a few times. The gene calls are TRBV12-3 or TRBV12-4 and TRBJ2-3; D is perhaps TRBD2 (6 bases). Trimming stripped 10 bases from V and 11 bases from J, with 40 bases between. The length of the CDR3 is 19 residues. The CDR3 DNA reads TGTGCCACCCCGGCAATAGGGTACCTCCCGCTCGCCGGGACTCTTGGGCAGTATTTT. Amino acids: CATPAIGYLPLAGTLGQYF.

This clonotype was seen more than once but under ten times. The chain has TRBV27 and TRBJ2-7, with 14 positions matching TRBD2. The CDR3 runs 15 residues. V lost 5 bases, J lost 6 bases, and 6 bases stayed unmatched. Per the germline V gene, CDR1 is MNHEY and CDR2 is SMNVEV (reference sequence). The CDR3, as DNA: TGTGCCAGCAGTGGGACTAGCGGGAGAATAACCGAGCAGTACTTC. Its protein is CASSGTSGRITEQYF.

This clonotype was counted only a few times. The gene calls are TRBV10-3 and TRBJ1-2; 12 bases match TRBD1. The J segment lost 2 bases and the V segment lost 4 bases, leaving 5 bases of the junction unmatched. The V gene's germline CDR1 is ENHRY and CDR2 SYGVKD. This CDR3 is built from 16 residues. The CDR3 spells CAISGSGTGGNYGYTF. The CDR3, as DNA: TGTGCCATCAGTGGCTCCGGGACAGGGGGCAACTATGGCTACACCTTC.

The chain combines TRBV29-1 with TRBJ1-2; D unresolved. Germline CDR1 is SQVTM and CDR2 is ANQGSEA. The V and J ends lost 7 bases and 6 bases respectively, with 12 bases between them. This CDR3 region has 11 residues. The chain's CDR3 is CSEGDEDGYTF. CDR3 nucleotides: TGCAGCGAAGGAGATGAGGATGGCTACACCTTC.

There are many counts of this clonotype. The chain uses TRBV4-3 and TRBJ1-6; D may be TRBD1 (5 bases). The CDR3 loop spans 15 amino acids. Germline V gives CDR1 LGHNA, CDR2 YSLEER. Trimming removed 1 base at V and 10 bases at J, with 14 bases between. CDR3 amino acids: CASSQAGGVWSPLHF. Here the CDR3 DNA reads TGCGCCAGCAGCCAAGCGGGGGGAGTTTGGTCACCCCTCCACTTT.

This clonotype was found a few times. The V gene is TRBV15, the J gene TRBJ1-2, with a weak D call TRBD1 (5 bases). CDR1 and CDR2 (germline): LNHNV, YYDKDF (reference sequence). Trimming pared 2 bases from V and 0 bases from J, leaving 19 bases between. The CDR3 runs 18 residues. The CDR3 region is CATSRRWDPGSANYGYTF. CDR3 coding DNA: TGTGCCACCAGCAGACGGTGGGACCCGGGGTCGGCTAACTATGGCTACACCTTC.

This clonotype appeared a few times. The chain joins TRBV4-3 to TRBJ2-2, with TRBD2 as a possible D gene (6 bases). V dropped 0 bases and J dropped 0 bases, with 8 bases sitting between them. CDR3 length: 16 residues. The germline V gene has CDR1 LGHNA and CDR2 YSLEER. DNA for the CDR3: TGCGCCAGCAGCCAAGATAGACTAGCGAACACCGGGGAGCTGTTTTTT. This translates into CASSQDRLANTGELFF.

V gene TRBV27 combines with J gene TRBJ2-1; D remains unclear. CDR1 is MNHEY, CDR2 SMNVEV, per germline (reference sequence). The V end lost 3 bases, the J end lost 3 bases, and 9 bases lay between the germline ends. CDR3 length equals 14 residues. The DNA for the CDR3 is TGTGCCAGCAGTTTTTGGGTTGGCTACAATGAGCAGTTCTTC. It codes for CASSFWVGYNEQFF.

In this sample, this clonotype turned up a few times. The V and J genes are TRBV7-8 and TRBJ1-1, with D tentatively TRBD1 (6 bases). The CDR3 is 13 amino acids. Germline V gene lookup returns CDR1 SGHVS and CDR2 FQNEAQ. The germline V and J ends were trimmed by 5 bases and 5 bases, with 12 bases remaining between them. The CDR3 sequence is CASSPGAWTEAFF. The CDR3 DNA reads as TGTGCCAGCAGCCCGGGGGCGTGGACTGAAGCTTTCTTT.

This clonotype showed up just a few times. V gene TRBV10-3 combines with J gene TRBJ1-2, with D perhaps TRBD1 (5 bases). This CDR3 contains 10 residues. The germline gives CDR1 ENHRY, CDR2 SYGVKD. Trimming removed 8 bases at V and 6 bases at J, with 7 bases between. The CDR3 DNA is TGTGCCATCCGGGGGGATGGCTACACCTTC. Encoded protein: CAIRGDGYTF.

This clonotype was counted a single time. Being one base from a much bigger clone, this may be a read error. V and J are TRBV20-1 and TRBJ2-1, with D possibly being TRBD2 (5 bases). The closer fit of TRBJ2-7 to the DNA end suggests the J call may be wrong. CDR1 is DFQATT, CDR2 SNEGSKA, per germline (reference sequence). CDR3 length equals 15 residues. CDR3 residues: CSAESMIATYNEQYF. CDR3 bases: TGCAGTGCTGAATCGATGATAGCGACCTACAATGAGCAGTACTTC.

The chain couples TRBV20-1 to TRBJ2-6, with D possibly TRBD1 on 5 matching bases. V lost 7 bases and J lost 10, with 11 bases in between. The CDR3 is 11 amino acids. Germline V gene lookup returns CDR1 DFQATT and CDR2 SNEGSKA (reference sequence). This chain's CDR3 is CSGKAGNVLTF. CDR3 nucleotide sequence: TGCAGTGGTAAAGCAGGGAACGTCCTGACTTTC.

The chain carries TRBV11-2 and TRBJ2-5; a weak D match, TRBD2 (5 bases). Germline lookup yields CDR1 SGHAT and CDR2 FQNNGV. V was clipped by 5 bases and J by 5 bases, with 18 bases between them. This CDR3 comprises 15 residues. CDR3 sequence reads: CASSRGSGKQETQYF. CDR3 sequence (DNA): TGTGCCAGCAGCCGAGGTTCCGGGAAGCAGGAGACCCAGTACTTC.

This clonotype was detected only a few times. This chain uses TRBV2 with TRBJ2-7; the D gene is possibly TRBD2 (6 bases). This CDR3 is built from 13 residues. Trimming took off 7 bases at V and 6 bases at J, with 16 bases between the two ends. Germline V gene data show CDR1 as SNHLY and CDR2 as FYNNEI. CDR3 region: CASNLGGSPEQYF. The CDR3 DNA follows: TGTGCCAGCAACTTGGGAGGCTCACCCGAGCAGTACTTC.

The chain combines TRBV28 with TRBJ1-2, with 8 nucleotides matching TRBD1. The CDR3 spans 15 residues. V lost 5 bases to trimming and J lost 4 bases; unmatched junction nucleotides: 9. Germline V CDR1 and CDR2: MDHEN, SYDVKM. Here the CDR3 reads CASSIAGGLGYGYTF. CDR3 DNA sequence: TGTGCCAGCAGTATAGCAGGGGGCCTAGGCTATGGCTACACCTTC.

This clonotype was seen only a few times. This chain connects TRBV20-1 to TRBJ2-5, with 8 nucleotides matching TRBD2. The V segment lost 5 bases and the J segment 3 bases; nucleotides outside the gene matches: 11. The CDR3 is made up of 15 amino acids. Germline CDR1 is DFQATT and CDR2 is SNEGSKA (reference sequence). CDR3 sequence (DNA): TGCAGTGCTCAACGGGGTCGGGGGGGCAAAGAGACCCAGTACTTC. Its protein product is CSAQRGRGGKETQYF.

This clonotype was counted ten times or more. The chain uses TRBV9 and TRBJ2-7, with D maybe TRBD2 (6 bases). With 0 bases removed from V and 3 bases from J, the gap between germline ends came to 10 bases. The germline V gene encodes CDR1 SGDLS and CDR2 YYNGEE. The CDR3 consists of 14 residues. The CDR3 reads CASSVAGSLYEQYF. CDR3 nucleotide sequence: TGTGCCAGCAGCGTAGCCGGGAGCCTCTACGAGCAGTACTTC.

A few counts support this clonotype. V usage is TRBV19 and J usage is TRBJ2-3; D is undetermined. CDR3 length: 12 amino acids. V lost 3 bases to trimming and J lost 4 bases, with 5 bases between them. Germline lookup yields CDR1 LNHDA and CDR2 SQIVND (reference sequence). CDR3 in amino acids: CASSIYPDTQYF. The CDR3 DNA reads TGTGCCAGTAGTATTTATCCAGATACGCAGTATTTT.

This clonotype was found a few times. The CDR3 DNA is TGTGCCAGCAGCTTAGCGGCGCGGCAGGGGGCCGATGGCTACACCTTC. Amino acid sequence: CASSLAARQGADGYTF. The chain couples TRBV7-6 to TRBJ1-2; TRBD1 agrees at 8 bases. V lost 0 bases, J lost 6 bases, and 9 bases stayed unmatched. Germline CDR1 and CDR2: SGHVS and FNYEAQ. This CDR3 spans 16 amino acids.

This clonotype was seen a handful of times. The V gene is TRBV4-3, the J gene TRBJ2-1; TRBD1 matches at 8 bases. Germline CDR1 LGHNA, CDR2 YSLEER. V was clipped by 6 bases and J by 0 bases; unmatched bases: 4. The CDR3 has 15 amino acids. Here the CDR3 reads CASRQGQDSYNEQFF. CDR3 nucleotides: TGCGCCAGCAGGCAGGGACAGGACTCCTACAATGAGCAGTTCTTC.

V usage is TRBV10-3 and J usage is TRBJ1-2; perhaps TRBD1 as D (5 bases). The CDR3 covers 13 residues. The germline gives CDR1 ENHRY, CDR2 SYGVKD. V lost 4 bases to trimming and J lost 4 bases, with 10 bases between them. The CDR3 DNA reads TGTGCCATCAGTGCCCCAGGGCGCTATGGCTACACCTTC. Translation: CAISAPGRYGYTF.

This chain connects TRBV7-2 to TRBJ2-1; a possible D gene is TRBD1 (6 bases). CDR3 length: 13 amino acids. Trimming removed 5 bases at V and 9 bases at J, with 14 bases between. Germline loops: CDR1 SGHTA, CDR2 FQGNSA. The CDR3 coding sequence is TGTGCCAGCAGCCACAGGGAGTTAAGTGAGCAGTTCTTC. This codes for CASSHRELSEQFF.

This clonotype has more than one count but fewer than ten. The V and J genes are TRBV7-2 and TRBJ2-5; 10 positions agree with TRBD1. The assigned J gene may be wrong: the sequence end matches TRBJ2-7 better. In germline, CDR1 is SGHTA, CDR2 FQGNSA. This CDR3 is 14 amino acids long. In nucleotides, the CDR3 is TGTGCCAGCAGTCAGGACAGGGGGATCTACGAGCAGTACTTC. It translates to CASSQDRGIYEQYF.

The rearrangement joins TRBV29-1 to TRBJ2-3, with 7 bases that match TRBD2. Germline CDR1 reads SQVTM; CDR2 reads ANQGSEA. Trimming cost V 4 bases and J 5 bases; bases outside gene matches: 6. CDR3 length equals 13 residues. For the CDR3, the DNA is TGCAGCGTTGGGTCGGGGGGAAAAGATACGCAGTATTTT. Translating gives CSVGSGGKDTQYF.

Concerning this clonotype itself: Possible read error: a much larger clone is one base away. The V gene is TRBV12-3 or TRBV12-4, the J gene TRBJ1-2; no definite D call. V was pared by 5 bases and J by 7 bases, with 11 bases between. This CDR3 has 12 amino acids. Here the CDR3 reads CASSAGSCGYTF. Written as DNA, the CDR3 is TGTGCCAGCAGTGCGGGGTCCTGTGGCTACACCTTC.

The chain uses TRBV27 and TRBJ1-2; D is perhaps TRBD1 (6 bases). This CDR3 has 14 amino acids. V dropped 2 bases and J dropped 4 bases, with 11 bases sitting between them. Germline CDR1 is MNHEY and CDR2 is SMNVEV (reference sequence). CDR3 DNA: TGTGCCAGCAGTTTAAAGGGGGAGCGCTATGGCTACACCTTC. Its protein is CASSLKGERYGYTF.

This clonotype appeared a few times. At one boundary the junction diverges from the germline segment, which might be a read error. V usage is TRBV18 and J usage is TRBJ2-1, with unresolved D. This CDR3 is built from 13 residues. Germline CDR1 reads KGHSH; CDR2 reads LQKENI. This chain's CDR3 is CAGSPPSANEQFF. In DNA, the CDR3 is TGTGCCGGCTCACCACCCAGTGCCAATGAGCAGTTCTTC.

This clonotype was seen repeatedly, ten times or more. The CDR3 loop is CAISESGPGQGMTETQYF. In DNA, the CDR3 is TGTGCCATCAGTGAGTCCGGGCCGGGACAGGGGATGACAGAGACCCAGTACTTC. The gene calls are TRBV10-3 and TRBJ2-5, with 10 bases lining up with TRBD1. The J segment lost 4 bases and the V segment lost 0 bases, leaving 11 bases of the junction unmatched. This CDR3 contains 18 residues. Germline CDR1 ENHRY, CDR2 SYGVKD.